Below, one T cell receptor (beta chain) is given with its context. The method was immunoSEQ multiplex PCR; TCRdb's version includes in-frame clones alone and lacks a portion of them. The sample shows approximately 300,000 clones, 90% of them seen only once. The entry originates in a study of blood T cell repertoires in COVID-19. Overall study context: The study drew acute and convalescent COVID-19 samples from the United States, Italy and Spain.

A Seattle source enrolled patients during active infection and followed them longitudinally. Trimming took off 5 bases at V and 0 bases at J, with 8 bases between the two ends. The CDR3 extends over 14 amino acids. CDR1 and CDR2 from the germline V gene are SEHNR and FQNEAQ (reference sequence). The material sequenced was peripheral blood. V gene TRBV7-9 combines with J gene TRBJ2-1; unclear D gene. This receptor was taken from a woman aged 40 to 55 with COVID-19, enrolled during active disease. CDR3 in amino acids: CASSPPSSYNEQFF. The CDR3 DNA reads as TGTGCCAGCAGCCCACCGAGCTCCTACAATGAGCAGTTCTTC.